The subject of this entry is one T cell receptor beta chain. The antigen it binds to is not known. Base qualities are not at hand, and no much larger clone is one base apart. Library method: the immunoSEQ multiplex PCR assay. In its TCRdb copy, this immuneACCESS table keeps in-frame sequences only and misses some clones. Where compared with another copy, unresolved V genes explain less than half of these, and the others have no known cause. This sample has tens of thousands of clones in its table, and around nine tenths of those were observed once. About 0.74% of the sample rests with the top ten. This sample was included in a study of control samples from healthy donors and cancer patients (TCRdb year 2020). For CDR1 and CDR2, the germline V gene (reference sequence) lists SGHNT and YYREEE. The CDR3 measures 11 amino acids from cysteine to phenylalanine. CDR3 DNA is the only sequence kept; it has 33 bases, read in frame from the first base. V is clipped by 1 base and J by 6 bases, and the sequence between their germline boundaries is 5 bases long.

Recombination joined TRBV5-4 with TRBJ2-7; no D gene can be assigned with confidence. The TCR originated in a man aged 25 to 45 with colorectal cancer. Sequences were obtained from PBMCs. CDR3 loop: CASSLTGEQYF. The DNA sequence is as follows: TGTGCCAGCAGCTTGACGGGCGAGCAGTACTTC.